A selection of T cell receptor beta chains follows, all from one sample in a study of blood T cell repertoires in COVID-19. Produced via immunoSEQ multiplex PCR; TCRdb's table is partial and in-frame only. This table has about 120,000 clones, more than 75% appearing once. Material for sequencing was peripheral blood. These receptors were obtained from a man in his forties or fifties with acute or convalescent COVID-19. The CDR3 runs from the conserved cysteine through the conserved F or W. Fields, in order: V gene, J gene, D gene, clone size, CDR3 protein, CDR3 DNA. A D gene is named only where the DNA matches it firmly. Clone size is given for some rows only: seen once, a few or many times, or a class if the clone is expanded.

v_gene: TRBV6-5; j_gene: TRBJ2-4; d_gene: NA; abundance: NA; CDR3aa: CASINGGARGIQYF; CDR3nt: TGTGCCAGCATCAACGGAGGGGCGAGAGGCATTCAGTACTTC
v_gene: TRBV4-1; j_gene: TRBJ1-4; d_gene: NA; abundance: NA; CDR3aa: CASSQRRDPTNEKLFF; CDR3nt: TGCGCCAGCAGCCAGAGGAGAGACCCAACTAATGAAAAACTGTTTTTT
v_gene: TRBV2; j_gene: TRBJ2-5; d_gene: TRBD2; abundance: NA; CDR3aa: CASSEMLAGVQETQYF; CDR3nt: TGTGCCAGCAGTGAAATGCTAGCGGGCGTCCAAGAGACCCAGTACTTC
v_gene: TRBV11-2; j_gene: TRBJ1-3; d_gene: NA; abundance: NA; CDR3aa: CASSPYLGSGNTIYF; CDR3nt: TGTGCCAGCAGCCCCTATCTTGGCTCTGGAAACACCATATATTTT
v_gene: TRBV30; j_gene: TRBJ1-2; d_gene: TRBD1; abundance: NA; CDR3aa: CAWEDRVGYGYTF; CDR3nt: TGTGCCTGGGAAGACAGGGTCGGATATGGCTACACCTTC
v_gene: TRBV7-2; j_gene: TRBJ1-1; d_gene: TRBD1; abundance: NA; CDR3aa: CASSSTGVGAFF; CDR3nt: TGTGCCAGCAGTTCCACAGGGGTCGGAGCTTTCTTT
v_gene: TRBV3-1/TRBV3-2; j_gene: TRBJ2-7; d_gene: NA; abundance: few; CDR3aa: CASSPTYTYEQYF; CDR3nt: TGTGCCAGCAGCCCGACATATACCTACGAGCAGTACTTC
v_gene: TRBV14; j_gene: TRBJ2-2; d_gene: NA; abundance: NA; CDR3aa: CATARGANTGELFF; CDR3nt: TGTGCCACAGCAAGGGGCGCGAACACCGGGGAGCTGTTTTTT
v_gene: TRBV4-1; j_gene: TRBJ1-4; d_gene: TRBD1; abundance: NA; CDR3aa: CASSPIEKQGTPKLFF; CDR3nt: TGCGCCAGCAGCCCAATCGAGAAACAGGGGACCCCAAAACTGTTTTTT
v_gene: TRBV2; j_gene: TRBJ2-2; d_gene: TRBD2; abundance: NA; CDR3aa: CASSGRANTGELFF; CDR3nt: TGTGCCAGCTCGGGGAGGGCGAACACCGGGGAGCTGTTTTTT
v_gene: TRBV10-3; j_gene: TRBJ2-7; d_gene: TRBD1; abundance: NA; CDR3aa: CAAGTGEYEQYF; CDR3nt: TGTGCTGCCGGGACAGGGGAATACGAGCAGTACTTC
v_gene: TRBV15; j_gene: TRBJ1-6; d_gene: TRBD1; abundance: NA; CDR3aa: CATSRDQGQNSPLHF; CDR3nt: TGTGCCACCAGCAGAGATCAGGGACAGAATTCACCCCTCCACTTT
v_gene: TRBV4-3; j_gene: TRBJ2-6; d_gene: NA; abundance: NA; CDR3aa: CASSAMKSSGANVLTF; CDR3nt: TGCGCCAGCAGCGCTATGAAGAGCTCTGGGGCCAACGTCCTGACTTTC
v_gene: TRBV24-1; j_gene: TRBJ2-1; d_gene: NA; abundance: NA; CDR3aa: CATSDSGTQFF; CDR3nt: TGTGCCACCAGTGATTCCGGGACTCAGTTCTTC
v_gene: TRBV6-6; j_gene: TRBJ2-1; d_gene: TRBD2; abundance: NA; CDR3aa: CASSPGLAGGKYNEQFF; CDR3nt: TGTGCCAGCAGTCCGGGACTAGCGGGGGGCAAGTACAATGAGCAGTTCTTC
v_gene: TRBV3-1/TRBV3-2; j_gene: TRBJ2-2; d_gene: NA; abundance: once; CDR3aa: CASSQFGTGELFF; CDR3nt: TGTGCCAGCAGCCAATTCGGCACCGGGGAGCTGTTTTTT
v_gene: TRBV6-5; j_gene: TRBJ2-1; d_gene: NA; abundance: NA; CDR3aa: CASTPARGLAEQFF; CDR3nt: TGTGCCAGTACTCCGGCGCGGGGGCTAGCTGAGCAGTTCTTC
v_gene: TRBV4-3; j_gene: TRBJ1-3; d_gene: NA; abundance: NA; CDR3aa: CASSPEAGGGGNTIYF; CDR3nt: TGCGCCAGCAGCCCAGAAGCGGGGGGCGGTGGAAACACCATATATTTT
v_gene: TRBV10-3; j_gene: TRBJ2-1; d_gene: TRBD2; abundance: NA; CDR3aa: CATSRSSGGVDEQFF; CDR3nt: TGTGCCACCTCCCGATCTAGCGGGGGGGTCGATGAGCAGTTCTTC
v_gene: TRBV6-5; j_gene: TRBJ2-3; d_gene: NA; abundance: NA; CDR3aa: CASSYRRGTNTQYF; CDR3nt: TGTGCCAGCAGTTACCGCAGGGGAACAAATACGCAGTATTTT
v_gene: TRBV6-1; j_gene: TRBJ1-2; d_gene: NA; abundance: NA; CDR3aa: CASSERGGEYGYTF; CDR3nt: TGTGCCAGCAGTGAAAGGGGGGGGGAATATGGCTACACCTTC
v_gene: TRBV30; j_gene: TRBJ1-4; d_gene: NA; abundance: NA; CDR3aa: CAWSRGPSEKLFF; CDR3nt: TGTGCCTGGAGCCGCGGCCCCAGTGAAAAACTGTTTTTT
v_gene: TRBV3-1/TRBV3-2; j_gene: TRBJ1-1; d_gene: NA; abundance: once; CDR3aa: CASSSRGGSLNTEAFF; CDR3nt: TGTGCCAGCAGCTCCAGGGGTGGATCGCTGAACACTGAAGCTTTCTTT
v_gene: TRBV5-6; j_gene: TRBJ1-1; d_gene: NA; abundance: NA; CDR3aa: CASSFGTYYTEAFF; CDR3nt: TGTGCCAGCAGCTTTGGTACCTACTACACTGAAGCTTTCTTT
v_gene: TRBV30; j_gene: TRBJ2-7; d_gene: TRBD1; abundance: NA; CDR3aa: CACDRGSYEQYF; CDR3nt: TGTGCCTGTGACAGGGGGTCGTACGAGCAGTACTTC
v_gene: TRBV7-9; j_gene: TRBJ1-3; d_gene: TRBD1; abundance: NA; CDR3aa: CASSSDRGDGNTIYF; CDR3nt: TGTGCCAGCAGCTCTGACAGGGGTGATGGAAACACCATATATTTT
v_gene: TRBV13; j_gene: TRBJ2-7; d_gene: TRBD1; abundance: once; CDR3aa: CASSPRDRGYEQYF; CDR3nt: TGTGCCAGCAGCCCCAGGGACAGGGGTTACGAGCAGTACTTC
v_gene: TRBV6-1; j_gene: TRBJ2-1; d_gene: TRBD2; abundance: NA; CDR3aa: CASSEFGGSSYNEQFF; CDR3nt: TGTGCCAGCAGTGAATTCGGGGGGAGCTCCTACAATGAGCAGTTCTTC
v_gene: TRBV6-4; j_gene: TRBJ2-3; d_gene: NA; abundance: NA; CDR3aa: CASSVSPGMDTQYF; CDR3nt: TGTGCCAGCAGTGTTTCGCCGGGGATGGATACGCAGTATTTT
v_gene: TRBV30; j_gene: TRBJ2-7; d_gene: NA; abundance: NA; CDR3aa: CAWKLQGSEQYF; CDR3nt: TGTGCCTGGAAATTACAGGGATCCGAGCAGTACTTC